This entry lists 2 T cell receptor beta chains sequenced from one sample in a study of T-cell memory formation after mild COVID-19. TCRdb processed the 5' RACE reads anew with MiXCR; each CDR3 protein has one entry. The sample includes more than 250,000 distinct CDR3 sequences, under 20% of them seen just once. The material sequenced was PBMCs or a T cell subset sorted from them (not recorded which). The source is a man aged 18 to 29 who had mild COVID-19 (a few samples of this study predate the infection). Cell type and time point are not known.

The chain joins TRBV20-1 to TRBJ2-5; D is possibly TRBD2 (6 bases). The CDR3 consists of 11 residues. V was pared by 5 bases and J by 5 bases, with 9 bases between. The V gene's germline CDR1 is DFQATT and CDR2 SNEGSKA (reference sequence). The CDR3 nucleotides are TGCAGTGCTCTACGGGAGGAGACCCAGTACTTC. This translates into CSALREETQYF.

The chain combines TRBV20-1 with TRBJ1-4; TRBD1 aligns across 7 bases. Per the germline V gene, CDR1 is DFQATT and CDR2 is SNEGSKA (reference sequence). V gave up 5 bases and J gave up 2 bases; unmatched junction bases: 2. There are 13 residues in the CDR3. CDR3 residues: CSALGGTNEKLFF. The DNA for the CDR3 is TGCAGTGCTTTAGGGGGCACTAATGAAAAACTGTTTTTT.